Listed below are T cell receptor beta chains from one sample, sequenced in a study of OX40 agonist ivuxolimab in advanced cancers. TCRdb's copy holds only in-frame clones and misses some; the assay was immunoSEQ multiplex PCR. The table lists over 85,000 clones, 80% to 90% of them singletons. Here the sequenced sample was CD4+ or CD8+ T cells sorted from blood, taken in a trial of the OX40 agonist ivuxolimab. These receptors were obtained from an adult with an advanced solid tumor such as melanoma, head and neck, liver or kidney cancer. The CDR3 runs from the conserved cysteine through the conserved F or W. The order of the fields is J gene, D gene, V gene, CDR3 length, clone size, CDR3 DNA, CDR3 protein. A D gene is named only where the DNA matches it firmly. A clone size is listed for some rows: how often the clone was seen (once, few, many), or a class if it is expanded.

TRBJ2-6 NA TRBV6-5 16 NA TGTGCCAGCAGTTACTCGCACTTCTCTGGGGCCAACGTCCTGACTTTC CASSYSHFSGANVLTF
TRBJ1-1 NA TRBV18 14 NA TGTGCCAGCTCGCCAATGAGGGGAGTCACTGAAGCTTTCTTT CASSPMRGVTEAFF
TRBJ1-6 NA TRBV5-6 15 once TGTGCCAGCAGCTTGGGGACAGAAATTAATTCACCCCTCCACTTT CASSLGTEINSPLHF
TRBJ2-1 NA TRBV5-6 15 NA TGTGCCAGCAGCTTGAGACTACCCTTGGGGAATGAGCAGTTCTTC CASSLRLPLGNEQFF
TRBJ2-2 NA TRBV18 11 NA TGTGCCAGCTCCTCCACCGGGGAGCTGTTTTTT CASSSTGELFF
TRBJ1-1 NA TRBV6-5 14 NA TGTGCCAGCAGTCGACAGAGGTTTGACACTGAAGCTTTCTTT CASSRQRFDTEAFF
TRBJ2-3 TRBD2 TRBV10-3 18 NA TGTGCCATCAGTGACTGGCTAGCGGGGACCGGTAACACAGATACGCAGTATTTT CAISDWLAGTGNTDTQYF
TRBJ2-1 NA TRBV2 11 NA TGTGCCAGCAGTGCGGGGCATGAGCAGTTCTTC CASSAGHEQFF
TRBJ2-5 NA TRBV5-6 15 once TGTGCCAGCAGCTTGGATAGCATCATCCGAGAGACCCAGTACTTC CASSLDSIIRETQYF
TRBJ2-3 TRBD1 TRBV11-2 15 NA TGTGCCAGCAGCTCGGGACAGGTATACACAGATACGCAGTATTTT CASSSGQVYTDTQYF
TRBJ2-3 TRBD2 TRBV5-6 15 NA TGTGCCAGCAGCTACGGCGGGGGGGCTGCAGATACGCAGTATTTT CASSYGGGAADTQYF
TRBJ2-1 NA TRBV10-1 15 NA TGCGCCAGCAGTTCCACAGGGAGCTCCTACAATGAGCAGTTCTTC CASSSTGSSYNEQFF
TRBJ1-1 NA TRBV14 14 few TGTGCCAGCAGCCAAATCGACGGGAACACTGAAGCTTTCTTT CASSQIDGNTEAFF
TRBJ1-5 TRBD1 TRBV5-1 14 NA TGCGCCAGCAGCCCCGGGACAGGCAATCAGCCCCAGCATTTT CASSPGTGNQPQHF
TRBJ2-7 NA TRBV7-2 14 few TGTGCCAGCAGCCCACCCACAGGGATCTACGAGCAGTACTTC CASSPPTGIYEQYF
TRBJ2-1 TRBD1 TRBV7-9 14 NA TGTGCCAGCAGCCGGGGACAGGGTAACAATGAGCAGTTCTTC CASSRGQGNNEQFF
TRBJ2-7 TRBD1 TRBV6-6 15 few TGTGCCAGCAGTTACCCGGACAGGGGATACTACGAGCAGTACTTC CASSYPDRGYYEQYF
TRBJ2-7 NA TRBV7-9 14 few TGTGCCAGCAGCGCGCAGGCCCCCACCTACGAGCAGTACTTC CASSAQAPTYEQYF
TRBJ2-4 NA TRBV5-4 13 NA TGTGCCAGCAGCTTGAATGTACGTGACATTCAGTACTTC CASSLNVRDIQYF
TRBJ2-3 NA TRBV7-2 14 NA TGTGCCAGCAGCTTACGGGCGAGCACAGATACGCAGTATTTT CASSLRASTDTQYF
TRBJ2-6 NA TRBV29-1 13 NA TGCAGCATTCTGGGTACCGGGGCCAACGTCCTGACTTTC CSILGTGANVLTF
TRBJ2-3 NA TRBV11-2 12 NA TGTGCCAGCAGCGCCGGAGTGTATACGCAGTATTTT CASSAGVYTQYF
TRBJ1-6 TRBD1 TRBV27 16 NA TGTGCCAGCAGTTTATCTACAGGGGTGTATAATTCACCCCTCCACTTT CASSLSTGVYNSPLHF
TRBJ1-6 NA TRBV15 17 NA TGTGCCACCAGCAGAGGGGATGGTTGGGCGGGTAATTCACCCCTCCACTTT CATSRGDGWAGNSPLHF
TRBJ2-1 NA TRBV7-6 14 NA TGTGCCAGCAGCTTATTGGGGGTGGACAATGAGCAGTTCTTC CASSLLGVDNEQFF
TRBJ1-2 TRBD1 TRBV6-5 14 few TGTGCCACCGCCCCGGGACAGGGGGTTTATGGCTACACCTTC CATAPGQGVYGYTF
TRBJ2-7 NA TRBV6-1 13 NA TGTGCCAGCAGTGACCAGGGGTCGCTGGGGCAGTACTTC CASSDQGSLGQYF
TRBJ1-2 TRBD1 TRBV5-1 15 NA TGCGCCAGCAGCGCGGGACAGGGGATCAACTATGGCTACACCTTC CASSAGQGINYGYTF
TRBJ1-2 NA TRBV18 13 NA TGTGCCAGCTCACCTGACAGGTTCTATGGCTACACCTTC CASSPDRFYGYTF
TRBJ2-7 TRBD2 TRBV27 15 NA TGTGCCAGCAGTTTTACGGGGGGGGATATCTACGAGCAGTACTTC CASSFTGGDIYEQYF
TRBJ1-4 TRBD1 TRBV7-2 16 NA TGTGCCAGCAGCCGGGACAGGGGCGCAACTAATGAAAAACTGTTTTTT CASSRDRGATNEKLFF
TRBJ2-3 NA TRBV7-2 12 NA TGTGCCAGCAGCTTAGCCCCAGATACGCAGTATTTT CASSLAPDTQYF
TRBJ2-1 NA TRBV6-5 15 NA TGTGCCAGCAGTTACTCGATCGTGCAGGGTACTGAGCAGTTCTTC CASSYSIVQGTEQFF
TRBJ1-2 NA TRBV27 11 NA TGTGCCAGCAGCGGGGGATTCGGCTACACCTTC CASSGGFGYTF
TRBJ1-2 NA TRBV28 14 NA TGTGCCAGCAGGTCGGGTTCACGCGACTATGGCTACACCTTC CASRSGSRDYGYTF
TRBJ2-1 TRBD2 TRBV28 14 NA TGTGCCAGCAGAACTCCCCGGGGGGGGAATGAGCAGTTCTTC CASRTPRGGNEQFF
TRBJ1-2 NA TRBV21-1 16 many TGTGCCAGCAGCAAAGGTCCCCCGACAGTCAACTATGGCTACACCTTC CASSKGPPTVNYGYTF
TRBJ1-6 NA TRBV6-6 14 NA TGTGCCAGCAGTTCAGGCAGGGCTAATTCACCCCTCCACTTT CASSSGRANSPLHF
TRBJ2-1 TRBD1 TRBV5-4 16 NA TGTGCCAGCAGCTCCAACAGGGGGCTTTCCTACAATGAGCAGTTCTTC CASSSNRGLSYNEQFF
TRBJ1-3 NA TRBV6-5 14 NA TGTGCCAGCAGTTACTCGACACTTGGAAACACCATATATTTT CASSYSTLGNTIYF
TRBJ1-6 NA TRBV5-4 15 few TGTGCCAGCAGCTGGGAGGGCTACACGGCTTCACCCCTCCACTTT CASSWEGYTASPLHF
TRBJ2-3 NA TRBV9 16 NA TGTGCCAGCAGCTCAAGGACGGGAATCGGCACAGATACGCAGTATTTT CASSSRTGIGTDTQYF
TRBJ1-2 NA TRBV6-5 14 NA TGTGCCAGCAGTTACGAACAGGATAACTATGGCTACACCTTC CASSYEQDNYGYTF
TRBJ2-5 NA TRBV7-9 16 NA TGTGCCAGCAGCTTAGGGACCTACGGGGAACAGGAGACCCAGTACTTC CASSLGTYGEQETQYF
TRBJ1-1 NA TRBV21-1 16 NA TGTGCCAGCAGCAAAGCTCCTGGACAGGGGCGGACTGAAGCTTTCTTT CASSKAPGQGRTEAFF
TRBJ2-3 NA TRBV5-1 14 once TGCGCCAGCAGCTTGGGGGACCCGACAGATACGCAGTATTTT CASSLGDPTDTQYF
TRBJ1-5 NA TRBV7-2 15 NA TGTGCCAGCAGCTTCACGGCAGAAACCAATCAGCCCCAGCATTTT CASSFTAETNQPQHF
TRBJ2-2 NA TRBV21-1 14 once TGTGCCAGCAGCACAGGTTTGTGCACCGGGGAGCTGTTTTTT CASSTGLCTGELFF
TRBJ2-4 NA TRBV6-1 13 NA TGTGCCAGCAGTGAAGCGACGGTGAGCATTCAGTACTTC CASSEATVSIQYF
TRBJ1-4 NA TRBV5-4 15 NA TGTGCCAGCAGCTTTCCCGGCGGGGGATCCGAAAAACTGTTTTTT CASSFPGGGSEKLFF
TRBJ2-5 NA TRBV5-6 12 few TGTGCCAGCAGCTTGGTGGAAGAGACCCAGTACTTC CASSLVEETQYF
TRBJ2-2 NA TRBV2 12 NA TGTGCCAGTACGCAGCCGGCCGGGGAGCTGTTTTTT CASTQPAGELFF
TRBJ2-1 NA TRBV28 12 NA TGTGCCAGCAGTTTAAGTACTAATGAGCAGTTCTTC CASSLSTNEQFF
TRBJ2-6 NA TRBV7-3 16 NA TGTGCCAGCAGCTTAACGCCCGACTCTGGGGCCAACGTCCTGACTTTC CASSLTPDSGANVLTF
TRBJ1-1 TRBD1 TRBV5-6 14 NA TGTGCCAGCAGCAAACAGGGGGCTACTAGAGAAGCTTTCTTT CASSKQGATREAFF
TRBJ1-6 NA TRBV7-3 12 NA TGTGCCGTTGGCCCCTATAATTCACCCCTCCACTTT CAVGPYNSPLHF
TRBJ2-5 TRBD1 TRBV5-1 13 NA TGCGCCAGCAGCGCGGACAGGGGAGAGACCCAGTACTTC CASSADRGETQYF
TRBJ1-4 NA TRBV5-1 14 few TGCGCCAGCAGCTTGGAACCTCCTAATGAAAAACTGTTTTTT CASSLEPPNEKLFF
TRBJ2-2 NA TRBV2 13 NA TGTGCCAGCAGTGAACGCGGCACCGGGGAGCTGTTTTTT CASSERGTGELFF